These 4 T cell receptor beta chains were all obtained from the same sample, sequenced in a study of cytomegalovirus exposure and HLA in healthy donors. The table came from immunoSEQ multiplex PCR; TCRdb's copy has only in-frame clones and leaves some out. The sample holds 150,000 to 200,000 clones, roughly 86% seen once. The specimen sequenced was PBMCs. Receptors were obtained from a woman aged 18-29 years in good health and CMV-seropositive.

The chain links TRBV11-2 to TRBJ2-7; 7 bases align to TRBD2. CDR3 length: 14 amino acids. V shed 1 base and J 4 bases; nucleotides not matched to a gene: 4. Germline V gives CDR1 SGHAT, CDR2 FQNNGV. The CDR3 region is CASSLGTRTYEQYF. The CDR3 nucleotides read TGTGCCAGCAGCTTAGGGACTAGAACTTACGAGCAGTACTTC.

The chain joins TRBV7-9 to TRBJ1-1, with 7 bases lining up with TRBD1. V shed 11 bases and J 5 bases; nucleotides not matched to a gene: 11. The V gene's germline CDR1 is SEHNR and CDR2 FQNEAQ (reference sequence). This CDR3 is 13 amino acids long. The CDR3 DNA reads TGTGCCGGTACCCTCCAGGGACAGACTGAAGCTTTCTTT. It translates to CAGTLQGQTEAFF.

The CDR3 region has the DNA TGCGCCAGCAGCCCAGAAGGGGGCACTGAAGCTTTCTTT. Translating it yields CASSPEGGTEAFF. This chain uses TRBV4-3 with TRBJ1-1; D might be TRBD1 (6 bases). This CDR3 has 13 residues. With 4 bases removed from V and 4 bases from J, the gap between germline ends came to 10 bases. Per the germline V gene, CDR1 is LGHNA and CDR2 is YSLEER.

CDR3 bases: TGCGCCAGCAGCCAGGGACAGGTCTACAATGAGCAGTTCTTC. This translates into CASSQGQVYNEQFF. The chain combines TRBV5-1 with TRBJ2-1, with TRBD1 matching over 8 bases. The germline V gene has CDR1 SGHRS and CDR2 YFSETQ. The CDR3 length is 14 residues. V was pared by 4 bases and J by 3 bases, with 3 bases of the junction left unmatched.